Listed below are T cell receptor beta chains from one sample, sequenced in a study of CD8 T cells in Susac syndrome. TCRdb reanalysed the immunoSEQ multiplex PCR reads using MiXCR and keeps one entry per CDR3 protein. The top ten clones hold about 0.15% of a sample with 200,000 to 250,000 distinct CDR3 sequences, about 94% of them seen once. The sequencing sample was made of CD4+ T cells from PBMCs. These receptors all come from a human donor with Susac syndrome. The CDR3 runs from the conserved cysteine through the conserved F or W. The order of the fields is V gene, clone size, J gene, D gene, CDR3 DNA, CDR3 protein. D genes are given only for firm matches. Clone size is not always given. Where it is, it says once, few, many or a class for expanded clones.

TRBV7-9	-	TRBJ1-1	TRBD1	TGTGCCAGCAGCTTAGCCCTGGGCGCAGGGGGAGACACTGAAGCTTTCTTT	CASSLALGAGGDTEAFF
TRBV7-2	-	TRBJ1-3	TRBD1	TGTGCCAGCAGCTGGGACAGATCTGGAAACACCATATATTTT	CASSWDRSGNTIYF
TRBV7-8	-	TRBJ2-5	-	TGTGCCAGCAGCTCGTCCCCTAGCGAGACCCAGTACTTC	CASSSSPSETQYF
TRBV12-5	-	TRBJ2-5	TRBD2	TGTGCTAGTGGTGCGACTAGCGGGGGGGCCCAGACCCAGTACTTC	CASGATSGGAQTQYF
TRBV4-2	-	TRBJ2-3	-	TGTGCCAGCAGCCAAGATGGGGCAGATACGCAGTATTTT	CASSQDGADTQYF
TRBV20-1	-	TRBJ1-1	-	TGCAGTGCTAGAGATCCGAGGGACTCAAACACTGAAGCTTTCTTT	CSARDPRDSNTEAFF
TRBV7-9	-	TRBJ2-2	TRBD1	TGTGCCAGCAGCTTCCGGACAGGGGGCAACACCGGGGAGCTGTTTTTT	CASSFRTGGNTGELFF
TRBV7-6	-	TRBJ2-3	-	TGTGCGTCTCGGAGTGGGACAGATACGCAGTATTTT	CASRSGTDTQYF
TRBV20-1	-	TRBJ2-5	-	TGCAGTGCTCCCACCGGGGGAGAGCAAGAGACCCAGTACTTC	CSAPTGGEQETQYF
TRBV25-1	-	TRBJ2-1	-	TGTGCCAGCAGTGGCAGTCAGCGTACTGAGCAGTTCTTC	CASSGSQRTEQFF
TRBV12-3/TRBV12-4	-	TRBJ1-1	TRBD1	TGTGCCAGCGCACAGGGGAACATGAACACTGAAGCTTTCTTT	CASAQGNMNTEAFF
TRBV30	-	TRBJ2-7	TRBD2	TGTGCCTGGAGCCACGGACTAGCGGGGGACTCACTGCCGCAGTACTTC	CAWSHGLAGDSLPQYF
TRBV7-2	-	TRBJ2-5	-	TGTGCCAGCAGCTTAGAGGGTAGCCGCCAGACCCAGTACTTC	CASSLEGSRQTQYF
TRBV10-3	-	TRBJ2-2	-	TGTGCCATCAGTGGAAGAAGGACTCAGGGCGTCGGGGAGCTGTTTTTT	CAISGRRTQGVGELFF
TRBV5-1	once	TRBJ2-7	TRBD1	TGCGCCAGCAGCTTTGGGACAGGGCCCAACGAGCAGTACTTC	CASSFGTGPNEQYF
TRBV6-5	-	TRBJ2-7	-	TGTGCCAGCAGTTACTCGAGTAGGGGGAATTCATTGACCTACGAGCAGTACTTC	CASSYSSRGNSLTYEQYF
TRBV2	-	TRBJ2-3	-	TGTGCCAGCAGTCCGGACTTAGCAGCTCCAGATACGCAGTATTTT	CASSPDLAAPDTQYF
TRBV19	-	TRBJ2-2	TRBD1	TGTGCCATCCAAGGGGGCCAAACCGGGGAGCTGTTTTTT	CAIQGGQTGELFF
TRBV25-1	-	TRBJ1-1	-	TGTGCCAGCCGTATGGTAGGGGCCTCTGAAGCTTTCTTT	CASRMVGASEAFF
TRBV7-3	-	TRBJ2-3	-	TGTGCCAGCAGCTTAAGCCCGGGGACAGATACGCAGTATTTT	CASSLSPGTDTQYF
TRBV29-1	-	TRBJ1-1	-	TGCAGCGTTGCCCGGCGTTTGGACACTGAAGCTTTCTTT	CSVARRLDTEAFF
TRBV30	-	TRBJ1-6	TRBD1	TGTGCCTGGAGTGAGGGACAGGCCTCCGGGGAGCCGAATTCACCCCTCCACTTT	CAWSEGQASGEPNSPLHF
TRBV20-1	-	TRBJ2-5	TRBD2	TGCAGTGCTAGAGAACCGGGGGGGGAGACCCAGTACTTC	CSAREPGGETQYF
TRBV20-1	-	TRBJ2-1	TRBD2	TGCAGTGCTACATCCGGGACTAGCGCGGGCGATGAGCAGTTCTTC	CSATSGTSAGDEQFF
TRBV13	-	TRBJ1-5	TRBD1	TGTGCCAGCAGCACCCTTAGGGACAGGGGGAGATGTCAGCCCCAGCATTTT	CASSTLRDRGRCQPQHF
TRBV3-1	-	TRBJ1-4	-	TGTGCCAGCAGCCAAGTGGGGTCTACTAATGAAAAACTGTTTTTT	CASSQVGSTNEKLFF
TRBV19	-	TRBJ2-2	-	TGTGCCAGTTTCCCGGGACCGGGGGAGCTGTTTTTT	CASFPGPGELFF
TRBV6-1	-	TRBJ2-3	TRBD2	TGTGCCAGCACCCTAGCGGGGGGACCAGATACGCAGTATTTT	CASTLAGGPDTQYF
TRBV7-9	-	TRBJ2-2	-	TGTGCCAACCAGGGCCAGGGAGCGGCCGGGGAGCTGTTTTTT	CANQGQGAAGELFF
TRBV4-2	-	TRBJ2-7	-	TGTGCCAGCAGCCAAGATTATTCTCGCGAGCAGTACTTC	CASSQDYSREQYF
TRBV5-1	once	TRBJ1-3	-	TGCGCCAGCAGCTTAGGGACCTCTGGAAACACCATATATTTT	CASSLGTSGNTIYF
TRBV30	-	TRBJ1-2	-	TGTGCCTGGACTCTCGCCAGTGGCTACACCTTC	CAWTLASGYTF
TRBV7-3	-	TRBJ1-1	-	TGTGCCAGCAGCACGCGGATGGGCACTGAAGCTTTCTTT	CASSTRMGTEAFF
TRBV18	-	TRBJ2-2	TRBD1	TGTGCCAGCTCTTCTGTGGGACAGTCGAGCACCGGGGAGCTGTTTTTT	CASSSVGQSSTGELFF
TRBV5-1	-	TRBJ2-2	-	TGCGCCAGCAGCTTGGGACAACCGAACACCGGGGAGCTGTTTTTT	CASSLGQPNTGELFF
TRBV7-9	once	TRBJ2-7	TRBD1	TGTGCCAGCAGCCCTGCTGGTTGGGGACAGGGAGTGGAGCAGTACTTC	CASSPAGWGQGVEQYF
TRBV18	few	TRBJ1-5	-	TGTGCCAGCTCACCAGGGCAGGGTGACAATCAGCCCCAGCATTTT	CASSPGQGDNQPQHF
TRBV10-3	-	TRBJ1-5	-	TGTGCCATCAGTGAAGGACAGCATAGCAATCAGCCCCAGCATTTT	CAISEGQHSNQPQHF
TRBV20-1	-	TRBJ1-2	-	TGCAGTGCTAGACGTCTCAGGGGCGACTATGGCTACACCTTC	CSARRLRGDYGYTF
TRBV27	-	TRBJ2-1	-	TGTGCCAGCAGTTTACGGTGGGGGGCGAACAATGAGCAGTTCTTC	CASSLRWGANNEQFF
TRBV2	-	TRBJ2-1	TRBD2	TGTGCCAGCAGTGAAATGGCTAGCGGGAGGGATGAGCAGTTCTTC	CASSEMASGRDEQFF
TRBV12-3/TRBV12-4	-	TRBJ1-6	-	TGTGCCAGCAGTTTCACCGGGACAAATTCACCCCTCCACTTT	CASSFTGTNSPLHF
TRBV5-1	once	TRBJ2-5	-	TGCGCCAGCAGCTTGGGGTCCCGGGAGACCCAGTACTTC	CASSLGSRETQYF
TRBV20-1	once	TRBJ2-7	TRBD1	TGCAGTGCTAGTACAGGGGGCGAATCCTACGAGCAGTACTTC	CSASTGGESYEQYF
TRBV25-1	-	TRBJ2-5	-	TGTGCCAGCAGTGAATCTGGCAGGGGAGAAGTGGAGACCCAGTACTTC	CASSESGRGEVETQYF
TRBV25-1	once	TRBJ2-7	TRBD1	TGTGCCAGCAGTGACGGGACAGGGGCCCACGAGCAGTACTTC	CASSDGTGAHEQYF
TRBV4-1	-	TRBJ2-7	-	TGCGCCAGCAGCCGCGTTGGTGAGTCTAAGTACGAGCAGTACTTC	CASSRVGESKYEQYF
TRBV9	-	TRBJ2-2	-	TGTGCCAGCAGCGTAGATCACACCGGGGAGCTGTTTTTT	CASSVDHTGELFF